This is a list of T cell receptor beta chains from one sample in a study of sequential checkpoint blockade in melanoma. Repertoires were generated with immunoSEQ multiplex PCR, while TCRdb's copy carries only in-frame clones and drops some. The sample has under 20,000 clones, around 70% seen once; the top ten hold 30% to 40%. This specimen was CD8+ T cells sorted from blood (inferred from file names), taken from a patient given nivolumab and ipilimumab in sequence. The receptors stem from a human donor with melanoma. Both conserved end residues are part of each CDR3. A D gene is named only where the DNA matches it firmly. Expanded clones are given a class, and other clones once, few, many or no size at all.

v_call,j_call,d_call,clone_size,cdr3_nt,cdr3_aa
TRBV5-8,TRBJ2-7,TRBD1,NA,TGTGCTAGCAGCTACCGGGACAGGGCAACCTACGAGCAGTACTTC,CASSYRDRATYEQYF
TRBV27,TRBJ2-7,NA,NA,TGTGCCAGCAGTTTAAGGACAGGGAGGGACGAGCAGTACTTC,CASSLRTGRDEQYF
TRBV23-1,TRBJ2-7,NA,NA,TGCGCCAGCAAAGCGGGACAATGGTACGAGCAGTACTTC,CASKAGQWYEQYF
TRBV27,TRBJ2-5,NA,NA,TGTGCCAGCTCCCTCGGGTGGGGGGAAACGGGGGAGACCCAGTACTTC,CASSLGWGETGETQYF
TRBV7-9,TRBJ2-5,TRBD2,NA,TGTGCCAGCAGCGAAACGGCGGGCGGGAGAAGGTGGGGGCAAGAGACCCAGTACTTC,CASSETAGGRRWGQETQYF
TRBV9,TRBJ2-3,TRBD2,NA,TGTGCCAGCAGCGTAGGGACTAGCGGGAGCTCAGATACGCAGTATTTT,CASSVGTSGSSDTQYF
TRBV28,TRBJ2-1,NA,medium-sized,TGTGCCAGCAGTTTATCCGGGGTTAGCAATGAGCAGTTCTTC,CASSLSGVSNEQFF
TRBV6-6,TRBJ2-7,NA,NA,TGTGCCAGCAGCTCCAACTGCGAGCAGTACTTC,CASSSNCEQYF
TRBV10-1,TRBJ2-2,NA,NA,TGCGCCAGCAGTGAGAGGGGAATGCGAGGCCCTACCGGGGAGCTGTTTTTT,CASSERGMRGPTGELFF
TRBV14,TRBJ2-1,TRBD1,few,TGTGCCAGCAGCCAAGCCGGGACAGGGTCTAATGAGCAGTTCTTC,CASSQAGTGSNEQFF
TRBV11-2,TRBJ2-1,NA,NA,TGTGCCAGCAGCTTAACAGGGACCTACAATGAGCAGTTCTTC,CASSLTGTYNEQFF
TRBV21-1,TRBJ2-3,NA,NA,TGTGCCAGCAGCAAAAATACCTACCGGACAGGGAGGTCAGATACGCAGTATTTT,CASSKNTYRTGRSDTQYF
TRBV28,TRBJ2-5,NA,NA,TGTGCCAGCAGTTTAACAGGGAGGGAGAAAGAGACCCAGTACTTC,CASSLTGREKETQYF
TRBV11-2,TRBJ1-1,TRBD1,once,TGTGCCAGCAGCTTACCGACAGGGTCCGCTGAAGCTTTCTTT,CASSLPTGSAEAFF
TRBV6-5,TRBJ2-7,NA,NA,TGTGCCAGCAGGGACACGATTTACTCCTACGAGCAGTACTTC,CASRDTIYSYEQYF